These T cell receptor beta chains were read from a single sample in a study of cytomegalovirus exposure and HLA in healthy donors. The repertoire was sequenced with immunoSEQ multiplex PCR; TCRdb's copy has only in-frame clones and lacks some. Counted here are 54,000 or so clones, approximately 63% occurring once; the ten biggest clones make up approximately 19%. Material: PBMCs. The receptors come from a woman in her fifties or sixties in good health and CMV-seropositive. The CDR3 runs from the conserved cysteine through the conserved F or W. A D gene is named only where the DNA matches it firmly. The size entry is marked missing in some rows and otherwise reads once, few, many or a size class.

CDR3 protein,CDR3 DNA,D gene,clone size,V gene,J gene
CASSEQTVHIQYF,TGCGCCAGCAGTGAGCAGACAGTCCACATTCAGTACTTC,NA,NA,TRBV10-2,TRBJ2-4
CAISDMLTGQETQYF,TGTGCCATCAGTGATATGTTAACAGGGCAGGAGACCCAGTACTTC,NA,NA,TRBV10-3,TRBJ2-5
CASISGQLNTGELFF,TGTGCCAGCATTTCGGGACAGTTGAACACCGGGGAGCTGTTTTTT,TRBD1,NA,TRBV28,TRBJ2-2
CASSYVRGMGTEAFF,TGTGCCAGTAGTTATGTTCGGGGGATGGGGACTGAAGCTTTCTTT,NA,NA,TRBV19,TRBJ1-1
CASSLEPSYYGEQFF,TGTGCCAGCAGCTTAGAGCCCAGCTACTACGGTGAGCAGTTCTTC,NA,NA,TRBV7-2,TRBJ2-1
CASSLEPGAPVNYGYTF,TGCGCCAGCAGCTTGGAACCAGGCGCCCCCGTTAACTATGGCTACACCTTC,NA,NA,TRBV5-1,TRBJ1-2
CASRPGQGQSPLHF,TGTGCCAGCAGGCCGGGACAGGGGCAATCACCCCTCCACTTT,TRBD1,few,TRBV27,TRBJ1-6
CASSWDQGQPQHF,TGCGCCAGCAGCTGGGATCAGGGGCAGCCCCAGCATTTT,NA,NA,TRBV5-1,TRBJ1-5
CASSLTYGGQETQYF,TGTGCCAGCAGCTTAACTTATGGGGGGCAAGAGACCCAGTACTTC,NA,NA,TRBV7-3,TRBJ2-5
CASSLGLAGPIDYEQYF,TGTGCCAGCAGCTTGGGACTAGCGGGGCCTATCGACTACGAGCAGTACTTC,TRBD2,NA,TRBV5-4,TRBJ2-7
CASSFDRGLGNYGYTF,TGTGCCAGCAGTTTTGACAGGGGGCTTGGTAACTATGGCTACACCTTC,TRBD1,NA,TRBV2,TRBJ1-2
CASSLFSGEGNTEAFF,TGTGCCAGCAGCTTATTCTCAGGGGAAGGGAACACTGAAGCTTTCTTT,NA,once,TRBV7-8,TRBJ1-1
CSSTTWGLAGGPNEQYF,TGTTCCAGCACCACCTGGGGACTAGCGGGGGGGCCGAACGAGCAGTACTTC,TRBD2,NA,TRBV7-9,TRBJ2-7
CASSQAQGQMNTEAFF,TGCGCCAGCAGCCAAGCTCAGGGTCAAATGAACACTGAAGCTTTCTTT,NA,NA,TRBV4-1,TRBJ1-1
CSALQAGGYTF,TGCAGTGCACTACAGGCAGGGGGCTACACCTTC,NA,NA,TRBV20-1,TRBJ1-2
CASSSEGLTDTQYF,TGTGCCAGCAGCTCGGAGGGCCTCACAGATACGCAGTATTTT,NA,NA,TRBV11-2,TRBJ2-3
CASSLRGAGQSYEQYF,TGTGCCAGCAGCTTGAGGGGCGCGGGACAGTCCTACGAGCAGTACTTC,NA,NA,TRBV7-2,TRBJ2-7
CASSSTQRTGAFF,TGTGCCAGTAGTTCGACTCAGCGAACGGGAGCTTTCTTT,NA,NA,TRBV19,TRBJ1-1